Given below is one TCR beta chain in context. What it binds is not known. The data stem from a study of cytomegalovirus exposure and HLA in healthy donors. Study-level findings and limits: Reports indicated that the classifier achieved high specificity and sensitivity in diagnosing cytomegalovirus status.

This CDR3 is built from 13 residues. Germline assignment: CDR1 MNHNY and CDR2 SVGAGI (reference sequence). Trimming took off 0 bases at V and 16 bases at J, with 16 bases between the two ends. PCR primers comprised 60 Vbeta and 13 Jbeta primers. Sequencing used immunoSEQ multiplex PCR; TCRdb keeps in-frame clones, though not all of them. The data contain 95,000 to 150,000 clones, 70% to 85% of them singletons. The chain couples TRBV6-6 to TRBJ1-3, with TRBD1 as a possible D gene (5 bases). This clonotype was obtained from a man aged 18 to 29 in good health and CMV-seropositive. Sequenced: PBMCs. CDR3 region: CASSYSGWQGGYF. CDR3 sequence (DNA): TGTGCCAGCAGTTACTCGGGATGGCAGGGAGGGTATTTT.